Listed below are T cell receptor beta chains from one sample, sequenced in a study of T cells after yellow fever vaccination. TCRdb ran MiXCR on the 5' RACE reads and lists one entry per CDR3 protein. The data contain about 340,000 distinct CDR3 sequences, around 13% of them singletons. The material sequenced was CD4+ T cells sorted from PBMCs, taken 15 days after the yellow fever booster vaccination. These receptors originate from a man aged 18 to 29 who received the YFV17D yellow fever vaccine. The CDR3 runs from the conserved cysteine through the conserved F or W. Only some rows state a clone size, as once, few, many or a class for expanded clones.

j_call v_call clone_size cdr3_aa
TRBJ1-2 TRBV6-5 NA CASSYIGRINYGYTF
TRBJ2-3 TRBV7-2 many CASSPRSGGYTDTQYF
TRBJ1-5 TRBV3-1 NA CASSQGPGGDHQPQHF
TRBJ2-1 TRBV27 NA CASSAPRQGAYEQFF
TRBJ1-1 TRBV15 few CATSTRAGGVEAFF
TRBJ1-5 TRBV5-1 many CASSPTGAQPQHF
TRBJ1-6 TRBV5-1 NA CASSLGERSYNSPLHF
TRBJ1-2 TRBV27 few CASSPRDTGRYGYTF
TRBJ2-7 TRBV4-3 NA CASSQALPASYEQYF
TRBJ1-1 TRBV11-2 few CASSGGRANTEAFF
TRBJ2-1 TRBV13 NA CASSLGLGTSGDNEQFF
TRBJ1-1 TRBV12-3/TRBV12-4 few CASSLFGSGTEAFF
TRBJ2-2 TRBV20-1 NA CSAIGQGELFF
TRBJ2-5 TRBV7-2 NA CASRRLAEETQYF
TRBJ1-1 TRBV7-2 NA CASSLAPVMYTEAFF
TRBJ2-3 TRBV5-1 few CASSLAGVAGAQEFRYF
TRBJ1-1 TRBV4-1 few CASSQDVGVAAFF
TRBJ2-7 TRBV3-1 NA CASSVEGGNYEQYF
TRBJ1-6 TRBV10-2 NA CASAGTSYNSPLHF
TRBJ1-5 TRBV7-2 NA CASSFDRVQQPQHF
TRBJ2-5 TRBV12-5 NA CASARGSGETQYF
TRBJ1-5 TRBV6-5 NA CASSYRGSNQPQHF
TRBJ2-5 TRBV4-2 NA CASSQGSRTSQETQYF
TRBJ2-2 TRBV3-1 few CASSPIYRAGELFF
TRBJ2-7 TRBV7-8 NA CASSLEVGRFYEQYF
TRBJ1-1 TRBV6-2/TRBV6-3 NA CASVRDRGSQSTEAFF
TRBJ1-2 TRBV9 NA CASSVEEDYGYTF
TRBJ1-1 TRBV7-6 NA CASSHPGGNTEAFF
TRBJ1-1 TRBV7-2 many CASSLYGADTEAFF
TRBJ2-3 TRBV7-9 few CASSLAGALSDTQYF
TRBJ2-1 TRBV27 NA CASRTGGADYNEQFF
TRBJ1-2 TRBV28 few CASSLKAYGYTF
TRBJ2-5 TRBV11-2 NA CASSYTGGWETQYF
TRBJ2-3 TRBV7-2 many CASSRGVGLESDTQYF
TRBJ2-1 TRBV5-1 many CASSLPRSSGGNEQFF
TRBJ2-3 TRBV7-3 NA CASSLNSGQGDTDTQYF
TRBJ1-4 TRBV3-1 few CASSQRGAREKLFF
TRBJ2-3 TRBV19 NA CASSIETTDTQYF
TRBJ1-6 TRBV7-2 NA CASSLGRGKTSPLHF
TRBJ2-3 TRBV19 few CASTMGGYADTQYF
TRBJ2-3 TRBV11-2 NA CASSTEKRATDTQYF
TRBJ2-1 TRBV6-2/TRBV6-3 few CASSYSGGGHNEQFF
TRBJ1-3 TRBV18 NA CASSPQGTSSGNTIYF
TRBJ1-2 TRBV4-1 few CASSQDRIKGYGYTF
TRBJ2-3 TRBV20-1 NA CSAEPAWGTDTQYF
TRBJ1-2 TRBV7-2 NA CASSSDRHYGYTF
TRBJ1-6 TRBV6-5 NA CASRGGQGILSSYNSPLHF
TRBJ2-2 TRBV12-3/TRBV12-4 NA CASSGARELFF
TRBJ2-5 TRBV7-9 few CASSFSGRGRGGETQYF
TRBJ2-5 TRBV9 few CASSEGPGQGTETQYF
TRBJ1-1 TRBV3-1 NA CASSQGGKPSNTEAFF
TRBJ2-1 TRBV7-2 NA CASSLEWRGRDEQFF
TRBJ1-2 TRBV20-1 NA CSARVGGFGGYTF
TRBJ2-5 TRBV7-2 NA CASSRAGIETQYF
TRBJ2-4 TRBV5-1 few CASSLTGRDTQFQYF
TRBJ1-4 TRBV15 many CATSRDRAWDEKLFF